These 20 T cell receptor beta chains originate from one sample sequenced in a study of post-analysis software for immune sequencing data. Their specific antigens are unknown. Study-level findings and limits: Patients showed TRBV5-6, TRBV5-1 and TRBV20-1 among four to six TRBV segments more frequent than in controls.

Unique molecular identifiers were present in the TCR beta cDNA libraries. MiXCR, run by TCRdb on the PCR reads, gives a single entry per CDR3 protein. The sample lists hundreds of thousands of distinct CDR3 sequences; 59% were seen once. The sequenced sample was blood. These receptor sequences come from a girl between 2 and 10 years old with multiple sclerosis.

In this sample, this clonotype turned up once. Sequence at one end of the junction differs from germline and may be a read error. The chain has TRBV7-9 and TRBJ1-4; a possible D gene is TRBD1 (5 bases). The CDR3 sequence is 16 residues long. Germline values: CDR1 SEHNR, CDR2 FQNEAQ (reference sequence). The CDR3 DNA reads TGTACCAGCAGCTCCCGTGGGGGGGGGATGAGAGAAAAACGGTTTTTT. Translating gives CTSSSRGGGMREKRFF. Combining the CDR3 with reference TRBV7-9 and TRBJ1-4 gives the whole variable domain DTGVSQNPRHKITKRGQNVTFRCDPISEHNRLYWYRQTLGQGPEFLTYFQNEAQLEKSRLLSDRFSAERPKGSFSTLEIQRTEQGDSAMYLCTSSSRGGGMREKRFFGSGTQLSVL.

This clonotype was counted only a few times. This chain links TRBV10-3 with TRBJ2-7, with D hard to call. With 4 bases removed from V and 2 bases from J, the gap between germline ends came to 15 bases. The germline V gene has CDR1 ENHRY and CDR2 SYGVKD. This CDR3 spans 15 amino acids. DNA for the CDR3: TGTGCCATCAGTGGGACCGATCCTCCCCCCTACGAGCAGTACTTC. Its protein product is CAISGTDPPPYEQYF.

This clonotype was found a few times. The gene calls are TRBV11-2 and TRBJ2-1; 8 bases align to TRBD1. The length of the CDR3 is 14 residues. CDR1 and CDR2 from the germline V gene are SGHAT and FQNNGV. The V gene end was trimmed by 4 bases and the J gene end by 3 bases; junction bases not matched to a gene: 2. The CDR3 nucleotides are TGTGCCAGCAGCTCGGGACAGGTCTACAATGAGCAGTTCTTC. It codes for CASSSGQVYNEQFF.

This clonotype showed up just a few times. The rearrangement links TRBV20-1 to TRBJ2-1, with D uncertain. The CDR3 totals 13 residues. The V end lost 0 bases, the J end lost 5 bases, and 8 bases lay between the germline ends. From germline, CDR1 is DFQATT and CDR2 SNEGSKA (reference sequence). CDR3 in DNA: TGCAGTGCTAGAGATCGAGCGCACAATGAGCAGTTCTTC. Its protein is CSARDRAHNEQFF.

The chain employs TRBV7-6 and TRBJ2-7; D is tentatively TRBD1 or TRBD2 (5 bases each). Germline V gene sequence: CDR1 SGHVS, CDR2 FNYEAQ. Trimming removed 0 bases from V and 6 bases from J, with 9 bases in between. This CDR3 is 13 amino acids long. CDR3 coding DNA: TGTGCCAGCAGCTTAGCGCTGAGGGGCGAGCAGTACTTC. It specifies CASSLALRGEQYF.

The chain carries TRBV10-2 and TRBJ2-7; D may be TRBD1 (6 bases). Trimming left V 4 bases short and J 2 bases short, with 12 bases between. The CDR3 is 14 amino acids. In germline, CDR1 is WSHSY, CDR2 SAAADI. CDR3 loop: CASSGDTSAYEQYF. CDR3 DNA: TGCGCCAGCAGTGGGGACACTAGTGCCTACGAGCAGTACTTC.

The V gene is TRBV18, the J gene TRBJ1-1; D ambiguous. Trimming took 3 bases from V and 6 from J, leaving 11 bases between them. The germline V gene has CDR1 KGHSH and CDR2 LQKENI. The CDR3 consists of 13 residues. CDR3 region: CASSPGGSPEAFF. The CDR3 nucleotides are TGTGCCAGCTCACCGGGAGGGTCCCCTGAAGCTTTCTTT.

The chain links TRBV29-1 to TRBJ1-1, with a weak D call TRBD1 (5 bases). The CDR3 sequence is 14 residues long. Trimming cost V 2 bases and J 1 base, with 11 bases left between them. Germline V gene sequence: CDR1 SQVTM, CDR2 ANQGSEA. The chain's CDR3 is CSVEFPGPNTEAFF. Written as DNA, the CDR3 is TGCAGCGTTGAATTCCCGGGGCCGAACACTGAAGCTTTCTTT. Combining the CDR3 with reference TRBV29-1 and TRBJ1-1 gives the whole variable domain SAVISQKPSRDICQRGTSLTIQCQVDSQVTMMFWYRQQPGQSLTLIATANQGSEATYESGFVIDKFPISRPNLTFSTLTVSNMSPEDSSIYLCSVEFPGPNTEAFFGQGTRLTVV.

This clonotype was counted only a few times. V and J are TRBV29-1 and TRBJ2-5; D may be TRBD1 (6 bases). The V end was cut by 7 bases, the J end by 0 bases, with 15 bases between. The CDR3 length is 14 residues. CDR1 SQVTM and CDR2 ANQGSEA come from the germline V gene. The CDR3 DNA sequence: TGCAGCGCAGTGGACAGTAGGTACCAAGAGACCCAGTACTTC. Its protein is CSAVDSRYQETQYF.

The genes are TRBV15 and TRBJ2-1; 10 bases line up with TRBD2. The CDR3 length is 15 residues. The J segment lost 3 bases and the V segment lost 3 bases, leaving 2 bases of the junction unmatched. Germline V CDR1 and CDR2: LNHNV, YYDKDF (reference sequence). This CDR3 reads CATSRQRGGYNEQFF. Here the CDR3 DNA reads TGTGCCACCAGCAGGCAGCGGGGGGGCTACAATGAGCAGTTCTTC.

V and J are TRBV5-1 and TRBJ2-5, with 9 nucleotides matching TRBD2. V was clipped by 0 bases and J by 1 base; unmatched bases: 4. Germline loops: CDR1 SGHRS, CDR2 YFSETQ. This CDR3 is 16 amino acids long. The DNA for the CDR3 is TGCGCCAGCAGCTTGGGGCCTAGCGGGGCCCAAGAGACCCAGTACTTC. Translation gives CASSLGPSGAQETQYF.

Worth noting for this clonotype: At one end, the junction sequence differs from germline, possibly due to a read error. This chain uses TRBV19 with TRBJ2-1; D gene ambiguous. Germline V gene sequence: CDR1 LNHDA, CDR2 SQIVND (reference sequence). The CDR3 runs to 15 residues. CDR3 amino acids: CASSGRATSYNERFF. DNA for the CDR3: TGTGCCAGTAGTGGTAGGGCAACCTCCTACAATGAGCGGTTCTTC.

The chain recombines TRBV6-5 with TRBJ1-2, with D possibly TRBD1 on 6 matching bases. There are 14 residues in the CDR3. The germline V gene has CDR1 MNHEY and CDR2 SVGAGI. Trimming stripped 2 bases from V and 8 bases from J, with 15 bases between. This CDR3 reads CASSYGGQSGGYTF. The CDR3 DNA follows: TGTGCCAGCAGTTACGGGGGGCAATCCGGCGGCTACACCTTC.

The chain couples TRBV3-1 to TRBJ2-1; D is unresolved. V was clipped by 8 bases and J by 9 bases, with 17 bases between them. Germline V gives CDR1 LGHDT, CDR2 YNNKEL (reference sequence). The CDR3 covers 13 residues. CDR3 bases: TGTGCCAGCCGCTCAGGCAGTAGGATTGAGCAGTTCTTC. Amino acids: CASRSGSRIEQFF.

The rearrangement joins TRBV4-1 to TRBJ2-1, with 11 bases fitting TRBD2. Losses at the gene ends were 1 base for V and 0 bases for J; bases not matched to a gene: 8. The CDR3 sequence is 19 residues long. Per germline, CDR1 MGHRA and CDR2 YSYEKL. The CDR3 nucleotides read TGCGCCAGCAGCCAAGTCGGACTAGCGGGTCCCGGCTCCTACAATGAGCAGTTCTTC. Its translation is CASSQVGLAGPGSYNEQFF.

The chain employs TRBV7-3 and TRBJ2-1; 9 nucleotides align to TRBD2. The J call is in doubt because the DNA end fits TRBJ2-7 better. The CDR3 runs to 14 residues. The V gene's germline CDR1 is SGHTA and CDR2 FQGTGA. The CDR3 is CASSAGGGYNEQYF. The CDR3, as DNA: TGTGCCAGCAGCGCGGGAGGGGGCTACAATGAGCAGTACTTC.

The V call is TRBV7-2, the J call TRBJ2-3; 11 bases are a match to TRBD2. V was clipped by 5 bases and J by 3 bases; unmatched bases: 4. The CDR3 is made up of 15 amino acids. Germline assignment: CDR1 SGHTA and CDR2 FQGNSA. In DNA form, the CDR3 reads TGTGCCAGCAGCCGCCGACTAGCGGGAACAGATACGCAGTATTTT. This sequence encodes CASSRRLAGTDTQYF. Together with reference TRBV7-2 and TRBJ2-3, the CDR3 gives the full variable domain: GAGVSQSPSNKVTEKGKDVELRCDPISGHTALYWYRQSLGQGLEFLIYFQGNSAPDKSGLPSDRFSAERTGGSVSTLTIQRTQQEDSAVYLCASSRRLAGTDTQYFGPGTRLTVL.

This sequence joins TRBV5-1 and TRBJ1-2; 8 bases are shared with TRBD1. Germline V lookup: CDR1 SGHRS, CDR2 YFSETQ. This CDR3 spans 15 amino acids. V trimming: 4 bases; J trimming: 3 bases; junction bases outside the gene matches: 8. The CDR3: CASSPAGTGDYGYTF. The DNA for the CDR3 is TGCGCCAGCAGCCCTGCCGGGACAGGAGACTATGGCTACACCTTC.

The rearrangement joins TRBV6-6 to TRBJ1-1; D unclear. The CDR3 extends over 14 amino acids. V shed 2 bases and J shed 4 bases, with 11 bases lying between them. Germline CDR1 MNHNY, CDR2 SVGAGI (reference sequence). DNA of the CDR3: TGTGCCAGCAGTTACAGGGTGGAGGTCACTGAAGCTTTCTTT. This encodes CASSYRVEVTEAFF.

This sequence joins TRBV7-6 and TRBJ1-2; 9 bases line up with TRBD1. The germline CDR1 and CDR2 sequences are SGHVS and FNYEAQ. The CDR3 is 15 amino acids. Trimming removed 1 base from V and 2 bases from J; junction bases left unmatched: 2. CDR3 sequence: CASSLGTGVNYGYTF. The DNA for the CDR3 is TGTGCCAGCAGCTTAGGGACAGGGGTCAACTATGGCTACACCTTC.